This T cell receptor (beta chain) originates from a study of T cell responses to AZD1222 COVID-19 vaccine. Study observations and caveats: Regions 160-218 and 743-854 held dominance among vaccine-associated CD4 TCRs, which spanned spike.

Sequencing used immunoSEQ multiplex PCR; TCRdb keeps in-frame clones, though not all of them. Of some 200,000 clones listed, just over 90% are singletons. The CDR3 totals 17 residues. Trimming took 0 bases from V and 1 from J, leaving 13 bases between them. The V gene's germline CDR1 is SGDLS and CDR2 YYNGEE. Notes on this clone: Its antigen is still unknown.

This TCR came from an adult in good health. The chain links TRBV9 to TRBJ2-2; D is undetermined. Sample: peripheral blood, taken on day 0 of AZD1222 vaccination. The CDR3 reads CASSVAPKGKNTGELFF. In nucleotides, the CDR3 is TGTGCCAGCAGCGTAGCCCCAAAAGGGAAGAACACCGGGGAGCTGTTTTTT.